This T cell receptor beta chain originates from a study of Graves' ophthalmopathy and Graves' hyperthyroidism. In the study overall: The authors collected peripheral blood at initial diagnosis, before any treatment.

Diagnosis relied on clinical symptoms, serum thyroxine, TRAb, thyroid ultrasound and orbital computed tomography. This clonotype was recorded at least ten times. Antigen unknown. General study findings and limits: Thyroid clonotypes that were expanded above 0.001 frequency mostly also appeared in blood. A 13-signature model separated ophthalmopathy from stable hyperthyroidism, reaching approximately 88% sensitivity and about 81% specificity cross-validated.

The CDR3 runs to 13 residues. The V end lost 11 bases, the J end lost 5 bases, and 18 bases lay between the germline ends. Scientists amplified the TCR beta CDR3 regions from RNA transcripts. First-round RT-PCR used HTBI primers; second-round multiplex PCR followed. A single record per CDR3 protein comes from TCRdb applying MiXCR to the multiplex PCR reads. This table holds 210,000 or so distinct CDR3 sequences, approximately 29% found once. This sequence joins TRBV12-3 or TRBV12-4 and TRBJ1-1, with a possible D match to TRBD1 (6 bases). This TCR came from a man in his fifties with Graves' ophthalmopathy. The sample comprised peripheral blood. The CDR3 loop reads CACRQSGATEAFF. The CDR3 DNA reads TGTGCCTGCCGACAGTCGGGGGCTACTGAAGCTTTCTTT.